These 2 T cell receptor beta chains were sequenced from one sample in a study of CD8+CD57+ T cells in acquired aplastic anemia. TCR beta VDJ and CDR3 profiles were obtained from a genomic DNA template. A single record per CDR3 protein comes from TCRdb applying MiXCR to the reads. The sample gives 200,000 to 300,000 distinct CDR3 sequences, 82% of which show up once; approximately 40% is in the top ten. By flow cytometry, patients selected for sequencing had shown an expansion of CD8+CD57+ cells. The sample taken for sequencing was sorted CD4+, CD8+, or CD8+CD57+ T cells (not recorded which) from PBMCs. The receptors come from a human donor with aplastic anemia.

Regarding this clonotype: It may be a read error: a sequence one base away is much more abundant. The chain couples TRBV3-1 to TRBJ2-1; D not certain. Germline loops: CDR1 LGHDT, CDR2 YNNKEL (reference sequence). The CDR3 length is 13 residues. Trimming took 4 bases from V and 6 from J, leaving 10 bases between them. The CDR3: CASSLQIRNEQFF. CDR3 DNA sequence: TGTGCCAGCAGCCTCCAGATCCGCAATGAGCAGTTCTTC.

A few counts support this clonotype. The chain combines TRBV25-1 with TRBJ2-7, with D unresolved. Germline V gene sequence: CDR1 MGHDK, CDR2 SYGVNS. Trimming pared 6 bases from V and 5 bases from J, leaving 11 bases between. This CDR3 spans 12 amino acids. The CDR3 coding sequence is TGTGCCAGCAGCTCCATGAACGACGAGCAGTACTTC. It yields the protein CASSSMNDEQYF.